This TCR beta chain was identified during a study of T cell responses to AZD1222 COVID-19 vaccine. Libraries were prepared by immunoSEQ multiplex PCR; TCRdb keeps only in-frame clonotypes and omits some of them. Of about 84,000 clones in the sample, approximately 85% are singletons; the top ten hold around an eighth. V was cut by 8 bases and J by 0 bases, with 9 bases left in between. CDR1 is KGHDR, CDR2 SFDVKD, per germline. This CDR3 has 13 amino acids. This TCR came from an adult who received the AZD1222 COVID-19 vaccine. V usage is TRBV24-1 and J usage is TRBJ1-1, with D unclear. The sequencing here drew on peripheral blood, taken 28 days after the second AZD1222 dose. The CDR3 protein is CATMGSVNTEAFF. The CDR3 coding sequence is TGTGCCACCATGGGGAGCGTGAACACTGAAGCTTTCTTT.